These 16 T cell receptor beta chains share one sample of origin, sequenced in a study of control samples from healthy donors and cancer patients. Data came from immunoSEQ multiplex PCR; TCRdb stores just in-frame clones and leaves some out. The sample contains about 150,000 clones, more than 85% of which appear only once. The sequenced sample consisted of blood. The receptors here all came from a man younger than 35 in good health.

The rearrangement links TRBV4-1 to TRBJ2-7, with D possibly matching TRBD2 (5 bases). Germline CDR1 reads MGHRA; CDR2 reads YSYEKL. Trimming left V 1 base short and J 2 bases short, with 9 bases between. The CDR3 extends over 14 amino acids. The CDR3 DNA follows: TGCGCCAGCAGCCAAGTAAGCGGAACCTACGAGCAGTACTTC. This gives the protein CASSQVSGTYEQYF.

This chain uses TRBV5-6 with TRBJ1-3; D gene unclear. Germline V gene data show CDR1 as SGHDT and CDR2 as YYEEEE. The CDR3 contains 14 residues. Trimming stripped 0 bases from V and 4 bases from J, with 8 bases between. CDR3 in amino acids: CASSLGTQGNTIYF. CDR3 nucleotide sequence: TGTGCCAGCAGCTTGGGTACACAAGGAAACACCATATATTTT.

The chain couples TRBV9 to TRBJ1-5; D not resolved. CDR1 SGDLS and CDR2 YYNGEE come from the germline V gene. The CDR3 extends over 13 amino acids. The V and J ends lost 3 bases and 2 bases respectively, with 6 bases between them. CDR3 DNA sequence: TGTGCCAGCAGCGCCAGCGGCAATCAGCCCCAGCATTTT. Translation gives CASSASGNQPQHF. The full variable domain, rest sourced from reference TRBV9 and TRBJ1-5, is DSGVTQTPKHLITATGQRVTLRCSPRSGDLSVYWYQQSLDQGLQFLIQYYNGEERAKGNILERFSAQQFPDLHSELNLSSLELGDSALYFCASSASGNQPQHFGDGTRLSIL.

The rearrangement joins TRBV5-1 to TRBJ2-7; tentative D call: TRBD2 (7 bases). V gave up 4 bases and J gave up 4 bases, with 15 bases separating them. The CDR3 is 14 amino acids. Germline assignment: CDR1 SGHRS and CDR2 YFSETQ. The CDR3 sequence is CASSPGGTLYEQYF. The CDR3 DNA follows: TGCGCCAGCAGCCCCGGGGGGACACTTTACGAGCAGTACTTC.

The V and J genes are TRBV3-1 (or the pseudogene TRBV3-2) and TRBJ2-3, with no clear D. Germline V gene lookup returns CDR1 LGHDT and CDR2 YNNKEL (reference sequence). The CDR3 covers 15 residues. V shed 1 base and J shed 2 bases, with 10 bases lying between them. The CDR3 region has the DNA TGTGCCAGCAGCCAAGCCCCCCTCTACACAGATACGCAGTATTTT. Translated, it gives CASSQAPLYTDTQYF.

The CDR3 protein is CASSSGTSGSAGELFF. CDR3 DNA sequence: TGTGCCAGCAGCTCAGGGACTAGCGGGAGCGCCGGGGAGCTGTTTTTT. The gene calls are TRBV7-6 and TRBJ2-2; 14 nucleotides align to TRBD2. This CDR3 has 16 residues. CDR1 is SGHVS, CDR2 FNYEAQ, per germline. V dropped 4 bases and J dropped 6; count of bases not matched to a gene: 4.

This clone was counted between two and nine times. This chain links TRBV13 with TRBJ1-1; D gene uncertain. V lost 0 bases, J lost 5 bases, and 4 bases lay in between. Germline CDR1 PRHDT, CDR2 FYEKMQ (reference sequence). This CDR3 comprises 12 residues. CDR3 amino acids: CASSLGLTEAFF. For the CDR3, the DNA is TGTGCCAGCAGCTTAGGCCTAACTGAAGCTTTCTTT.

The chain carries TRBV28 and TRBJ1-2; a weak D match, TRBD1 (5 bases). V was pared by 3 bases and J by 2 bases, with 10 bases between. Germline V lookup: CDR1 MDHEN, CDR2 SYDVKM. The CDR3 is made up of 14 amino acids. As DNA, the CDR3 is TGTGCCAGCAGTTTTGGGCAGGGAAACTATGGCTACACCTTC. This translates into CASSFGQGNYGYTF.

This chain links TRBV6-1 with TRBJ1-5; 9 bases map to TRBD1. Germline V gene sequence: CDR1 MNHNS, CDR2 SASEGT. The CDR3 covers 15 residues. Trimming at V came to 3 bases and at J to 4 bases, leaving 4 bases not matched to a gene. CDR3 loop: CASSEGQGFNQPQHF. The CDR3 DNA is TGTGCCAGCAGTGAGGGACAGGGTTTTAATCAGCCCCAGCATTTT.

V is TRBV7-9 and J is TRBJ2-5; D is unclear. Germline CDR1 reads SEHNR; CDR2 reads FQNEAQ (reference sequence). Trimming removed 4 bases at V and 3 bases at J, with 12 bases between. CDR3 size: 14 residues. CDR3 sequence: CASSSLDGEETQYF. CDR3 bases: TGTGCCAGCAGCTCGCTGGACGGAGAAGAGACCCAGTACTTC.

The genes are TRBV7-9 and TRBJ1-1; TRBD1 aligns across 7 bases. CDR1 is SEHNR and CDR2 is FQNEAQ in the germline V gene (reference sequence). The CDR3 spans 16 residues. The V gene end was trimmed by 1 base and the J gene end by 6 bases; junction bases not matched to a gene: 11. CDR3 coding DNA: TGTGCCAGCAGCTTAGGGCAGGAGACAGGGTCGCCTGAAGCTTTCTTT. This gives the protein CASSLGQETGSPEAFF.

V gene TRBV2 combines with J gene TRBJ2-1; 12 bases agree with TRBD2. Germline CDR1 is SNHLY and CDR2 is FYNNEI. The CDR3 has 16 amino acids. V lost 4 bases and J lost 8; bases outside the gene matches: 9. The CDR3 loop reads CASSGLAGGGGYEQFF. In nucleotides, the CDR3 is TGTGCCAGCAGTGGGCTAGCGGGAGGGGGTGGCTATGAGCAGTTCTTC. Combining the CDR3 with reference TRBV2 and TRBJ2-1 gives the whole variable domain EPEVTQTPSHQVTQMGQEVILRCVPISNHLYFYWYRQILGQKVEFLVSFYNNEISEKSEIFDDQFSVERPDGSNFTLKIRSTKLEDSAMYFCASSGLAGGGGYEQFFGPGTRLTVL.

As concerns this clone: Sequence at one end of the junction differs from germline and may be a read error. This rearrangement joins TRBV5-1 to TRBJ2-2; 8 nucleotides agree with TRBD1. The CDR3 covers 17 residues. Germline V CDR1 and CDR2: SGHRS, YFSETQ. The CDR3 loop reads CASSLVWTGKNSGELFF. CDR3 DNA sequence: TGCGCCAGCAGCTTGGTTTGGACAGGGAAGAACTCCGGGGAGCTGTTTTTT.

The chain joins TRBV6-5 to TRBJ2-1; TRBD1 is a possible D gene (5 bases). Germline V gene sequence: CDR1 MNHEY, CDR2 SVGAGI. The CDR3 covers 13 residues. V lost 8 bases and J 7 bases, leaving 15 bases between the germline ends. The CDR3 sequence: CASRTPGWNEQFF. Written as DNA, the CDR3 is TGTGCCAGCCGTACCCCAGGGTGGAATGAGCAGTTCTTC.

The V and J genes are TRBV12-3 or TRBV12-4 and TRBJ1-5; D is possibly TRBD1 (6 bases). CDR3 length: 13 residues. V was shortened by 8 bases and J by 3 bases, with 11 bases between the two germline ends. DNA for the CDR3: TGTGCCAGCTCTGGACAGATCAATCAGCCCCAGCATTTT. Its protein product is CASSGQINQPQHF.

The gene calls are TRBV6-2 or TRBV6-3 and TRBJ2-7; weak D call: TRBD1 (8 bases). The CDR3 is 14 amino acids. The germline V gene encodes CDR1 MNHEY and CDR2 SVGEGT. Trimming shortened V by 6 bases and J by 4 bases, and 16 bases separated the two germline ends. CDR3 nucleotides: TGTGCCAGCAGCCCGGACAGGGAGGGTTACGAGCAGTACTTC. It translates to CASSPDREGYEQYF.